The T cell receptor beta chain under discussion was sequenced for a study of STAT5B mutations in CD4+ large granular lymphocyte leukemia. The method was immunoSEQ multiplex PCR; TCRdb's version includes in-frame clones alone and lacks a portion of them. The sample contains about 4,900 clones, about 86% of which appear only once. About this clone: What it binds is unknown.

V was clipped by 1 base and J by 4 bases, with 8 bases between them. The CDR3 consists of 14 residues. The germline gives CDR1 SGHTA, CDR2 FQGNSA. General study results and limits: Patient CD4-sorted repertoires stayed more clonal than healthy ones after leukemic-clone removal. 25% of private leukemic clonotypes occurred rarely in other patients' non-leukemic repertoires.

The sample was PBMCs. The chain carries TRBV7-2 and TRBJ2-1; no clear D gene. This clonotype originated in a man in his forties with CD4+ T-cell large granular lymphocyte leukemia. This CDR3 is CASSLVPLYNEQFF. The CDR3 nucleotides read TGTGCCAGCAGCTTAGTACCACTTTACAATGAGCAGTTCTTC.